This T cell receptor beta chain is drawn from a study of blood T cell repertoires in COVID-19. Background on the study: Specimens from acute and convalescent COVID-19 originated in the United States, Italy and Spain. The cDNA or gDNA used as material had been derived from T cells, B-cell-depleted T cells, or PBMCs.

This clone was seen once. Produced via immunoSEQ multiplex PCR; TCRdb's table is partial and in-frame only. Counted here are 150,000 to 200,000 clones, 81% occurring once; the ten biggest clones make up approximately 10%. V shed 5 bases, J shed 4 bases, and the junction held 9 bases outside the gene matches. Per germline, CDR1 MNHEY and CDR2 SVGAGI. The CDR3 has 15 amino acids. The chain has TRBV6-5 and TRBJ1-1; 8 positions agree with TRBD1. Sequencing was carried out using peripheral blood. The receptor comes from a man aged 55 to 70 with active or convalescent COVID-19. CDR3 in amino acids: CASSQDRAGFTEAFF. As DNA, the CDR3 is TGTGCCAGCAGTCAGGACAGGGCAGGGTTCACTGAAGCTTTCTTT.